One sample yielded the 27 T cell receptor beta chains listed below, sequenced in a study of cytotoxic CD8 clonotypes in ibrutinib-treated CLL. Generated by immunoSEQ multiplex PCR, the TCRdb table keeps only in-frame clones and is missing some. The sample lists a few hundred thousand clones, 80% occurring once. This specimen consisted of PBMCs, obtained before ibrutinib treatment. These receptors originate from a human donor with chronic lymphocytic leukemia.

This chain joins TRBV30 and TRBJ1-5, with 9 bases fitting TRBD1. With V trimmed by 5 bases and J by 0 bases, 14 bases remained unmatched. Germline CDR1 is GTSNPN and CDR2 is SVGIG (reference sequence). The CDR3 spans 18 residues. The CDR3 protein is CAWERGQGIAPSNQPQHF. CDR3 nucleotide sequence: TGTGCCTGGGAACGCGGACAGGGGATCGCGCCTAGCAATCAGCCCCAGCATTTT.

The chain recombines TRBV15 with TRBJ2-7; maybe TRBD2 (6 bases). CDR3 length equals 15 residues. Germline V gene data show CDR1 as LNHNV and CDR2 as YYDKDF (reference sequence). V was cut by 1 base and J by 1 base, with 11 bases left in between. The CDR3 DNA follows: TGTGCCACCAGCAGAGCTGGGACTCTATCCTACGAGCAGTACTTC. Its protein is CATSRAGTLSYEQYF.

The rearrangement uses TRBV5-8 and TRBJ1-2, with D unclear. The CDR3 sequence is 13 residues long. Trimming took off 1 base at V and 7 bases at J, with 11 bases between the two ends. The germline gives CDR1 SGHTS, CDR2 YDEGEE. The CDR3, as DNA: TGTGCCAGCAGCTTGCTGTCACCCGGTGGCTACACCTTC. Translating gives CASSLLSPGGYTF.

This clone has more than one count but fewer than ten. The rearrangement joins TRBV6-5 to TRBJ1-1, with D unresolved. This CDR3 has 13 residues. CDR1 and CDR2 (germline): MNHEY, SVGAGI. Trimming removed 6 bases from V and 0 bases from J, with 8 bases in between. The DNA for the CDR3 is TGTGCCAGCAGACGCCCCATGAACACTGAAGCTTTCTTT. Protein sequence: CASRRPMNTEAFF.

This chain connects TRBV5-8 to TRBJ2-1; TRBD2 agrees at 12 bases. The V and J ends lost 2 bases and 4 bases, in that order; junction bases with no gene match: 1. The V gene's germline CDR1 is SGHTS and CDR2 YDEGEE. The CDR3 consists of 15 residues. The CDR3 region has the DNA TGTGCCAGCAGCTTAGGACTAGCGGGATACAATGAGCAGTTCTTC. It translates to CASSLGLAGYNEQFF.

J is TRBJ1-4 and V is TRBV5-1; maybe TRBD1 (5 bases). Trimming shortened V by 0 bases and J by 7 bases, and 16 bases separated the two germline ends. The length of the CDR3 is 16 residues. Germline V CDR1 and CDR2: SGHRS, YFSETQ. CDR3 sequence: CASSLDRQGGLEKLFF. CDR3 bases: TGCGCCAGCAGCTTGGATCGGCAGGGAGGGCTTGAAAAACTGTTTTTT.

As DNA, the CDR3 is TGCGCCAGCAGTAGCGGGACCTACGAGCAGTACTTC. Its protein product is CASSSGTYEQYF. This sequence joins TRBV10-1 and TRBJ2-7; TRBD2 aligns across 7 bases. This CDR3 region has 12 residues. Trimming removed 5 bases from V and 2 bases from J; junction bases left unmatched: 0. Germline V gene data show CDR1 as WNHNN and CDR2 as SYGVQD (reference sequence).

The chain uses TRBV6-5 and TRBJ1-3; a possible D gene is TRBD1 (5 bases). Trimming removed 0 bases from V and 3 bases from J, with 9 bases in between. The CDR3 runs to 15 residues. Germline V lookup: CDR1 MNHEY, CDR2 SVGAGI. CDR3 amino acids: CASSYSGRVGNTIYF. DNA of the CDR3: TGTGCCAGCAGTTACTCAGGCAGGGTTGGAAACACCATATATTTT.

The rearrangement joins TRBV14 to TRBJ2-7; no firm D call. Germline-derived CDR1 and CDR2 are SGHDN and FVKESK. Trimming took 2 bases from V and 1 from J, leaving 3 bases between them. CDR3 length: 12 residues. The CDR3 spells CASSQNSYEQYF. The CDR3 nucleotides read TGTGCCAGCAGCCAAAATTCCTACGAGCAGTACTTC.

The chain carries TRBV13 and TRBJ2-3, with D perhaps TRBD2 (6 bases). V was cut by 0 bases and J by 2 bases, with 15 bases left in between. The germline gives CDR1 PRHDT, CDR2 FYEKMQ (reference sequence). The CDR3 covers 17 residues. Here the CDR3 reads CASSLGSGLANTDTQYF. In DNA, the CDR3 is TGTGCCAGCAGCTTAGGGAGCGGGCTAGCGAACACAGATACGCAGTATTTT.

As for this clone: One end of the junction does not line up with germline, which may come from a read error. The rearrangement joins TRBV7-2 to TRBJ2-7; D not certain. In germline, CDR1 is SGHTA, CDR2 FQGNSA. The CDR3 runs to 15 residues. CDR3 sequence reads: CASSLFWGSDGPSSF. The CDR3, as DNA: TGTGCCAGCAGCTTATTTTGGGGTTCGGATGGGCCATCAAGCTTC.

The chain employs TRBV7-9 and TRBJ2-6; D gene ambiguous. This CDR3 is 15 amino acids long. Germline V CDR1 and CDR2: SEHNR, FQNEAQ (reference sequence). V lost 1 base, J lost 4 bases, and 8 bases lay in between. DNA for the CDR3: TGTGCCAGCAGCTTAGGAGCGTGGGGGGCCAACGTCCTGACTTTC. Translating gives CASSLGAWGANVLTF.

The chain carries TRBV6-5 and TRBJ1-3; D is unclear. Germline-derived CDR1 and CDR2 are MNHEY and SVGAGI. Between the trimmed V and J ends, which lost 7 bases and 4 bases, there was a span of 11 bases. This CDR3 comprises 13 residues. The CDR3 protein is CASTGLVGNTIYF. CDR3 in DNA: TGTGCCAGCACGGGTTTGGTAGGAAACACCATATATTTT.

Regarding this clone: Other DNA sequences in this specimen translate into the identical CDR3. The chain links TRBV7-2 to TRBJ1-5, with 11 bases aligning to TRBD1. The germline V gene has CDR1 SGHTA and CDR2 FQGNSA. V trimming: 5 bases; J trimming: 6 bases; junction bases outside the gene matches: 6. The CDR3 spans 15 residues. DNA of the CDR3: TGTGCCAGCAGCCGGACAGGGGGCTTTCGTCAGCCCCAGCATTTT. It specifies CASSRTGGFRQPQHF. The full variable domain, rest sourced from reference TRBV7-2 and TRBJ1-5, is GAGVSQSPSNKVTEKGKDVELRCDPISGHTALYWYRQSLGQGLEFLIYFQGNSAPDKSGLPSDRFSAERTGGSVSTLTIQRTQQEDSAVYLCASSRTGGFRQPQHFGDGTRLSIL.

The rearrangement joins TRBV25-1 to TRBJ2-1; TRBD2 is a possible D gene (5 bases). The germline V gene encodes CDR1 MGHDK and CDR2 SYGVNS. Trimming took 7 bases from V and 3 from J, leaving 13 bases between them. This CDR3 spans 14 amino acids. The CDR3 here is CASTPGSRYNEQFF. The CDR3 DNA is TGTGCCAGCACCCCGGGGTCCCGCTACAATGAGCAGTTCTTC. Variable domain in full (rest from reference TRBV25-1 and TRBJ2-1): EADIYQTPRYLVIGTGKKITLECSQTMGHDKMYWYQQDPGMELHLIHYSYGVNSTEKGDLSSESTVSRIRTEHFPLTLESARPSHTSQYLCASTPGSRYNEQFFGPGTRLTVL.

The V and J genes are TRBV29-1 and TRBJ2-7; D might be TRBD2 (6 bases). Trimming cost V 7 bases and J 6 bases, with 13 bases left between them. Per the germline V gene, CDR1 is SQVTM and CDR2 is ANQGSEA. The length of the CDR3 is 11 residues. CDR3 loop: CSGGGKGEQYF. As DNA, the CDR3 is TGCAGCGGTGGAGGGAAAGGCGAGCAGTACTTC.

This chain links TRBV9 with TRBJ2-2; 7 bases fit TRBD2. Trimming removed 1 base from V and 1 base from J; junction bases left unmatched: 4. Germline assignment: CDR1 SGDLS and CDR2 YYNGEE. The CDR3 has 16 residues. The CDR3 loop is CASSVWLAENTGELFF. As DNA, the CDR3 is TGTGCCAGCAGCGTATGGCTAGCGGAGAACACCGGGGAGCTGTTTTTT.

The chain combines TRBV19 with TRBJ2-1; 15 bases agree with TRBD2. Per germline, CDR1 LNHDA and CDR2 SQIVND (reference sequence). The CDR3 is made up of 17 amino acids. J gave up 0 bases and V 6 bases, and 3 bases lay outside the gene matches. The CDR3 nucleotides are TGTGCCAGTAGCGGGACTAGCGGGAGGTTCTCCTACAATGAGCAGTTCTTC. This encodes CASSGTSGRFSYNEQFF.

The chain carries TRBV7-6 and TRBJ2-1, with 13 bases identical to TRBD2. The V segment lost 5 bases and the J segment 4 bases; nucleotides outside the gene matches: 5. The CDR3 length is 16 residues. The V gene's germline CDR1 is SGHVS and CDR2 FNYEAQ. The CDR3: CASSEPGLAGYNEQFF. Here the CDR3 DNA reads TGTGCCAGCAGCGAACCGGGACTAGCGGGATACAATGAGCAGTTCTTC. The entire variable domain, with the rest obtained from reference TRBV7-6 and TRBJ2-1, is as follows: GAGVSQSPRYKVTKRGQDVALRCDPISGHVSLYWYRQALGQGPEFLTYFNYEAQQDKSGLPNDRFSAERPEGSISTLTIQRTEQRDSAMYRCASSEPGLAGYNEQFFGPGTRLTVL.

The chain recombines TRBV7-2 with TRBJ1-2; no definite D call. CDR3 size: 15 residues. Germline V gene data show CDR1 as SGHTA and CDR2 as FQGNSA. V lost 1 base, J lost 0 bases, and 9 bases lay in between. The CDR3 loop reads CASSLGAEANYGYTF. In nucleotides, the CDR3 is TGTGCCAGCAGCTTAGGGGCGGAAGCTAACTATGGCTACACCTTC.

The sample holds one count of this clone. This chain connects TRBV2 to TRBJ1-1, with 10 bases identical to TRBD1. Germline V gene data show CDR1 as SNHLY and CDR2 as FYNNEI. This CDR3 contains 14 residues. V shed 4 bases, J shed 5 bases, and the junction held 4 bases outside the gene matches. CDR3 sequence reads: CASSGDRGWTEAFF. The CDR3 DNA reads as TGTGCCAGCAGTGGGGACAGGGGTTGGACTGAAGCTTTCTTT.

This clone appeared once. The CDR3 region has the DNA TGTGCCAGTAGTATAGGGACAGTTTCCTATCGCTACGAGCAGTACTTC. This translates into CASSIGTVSYRYEQYF. The genes are TRBV19 and TRBJ2-7; tentative D call: TRBD1 (6 bases). In germline, CDR1 is LNHDA, CDR2 SQIVND (reference sequence). The CDR3 is made up of 16 amino acids. Trimming took 1 base from V and 3 from J, leaving 16 bases between them.

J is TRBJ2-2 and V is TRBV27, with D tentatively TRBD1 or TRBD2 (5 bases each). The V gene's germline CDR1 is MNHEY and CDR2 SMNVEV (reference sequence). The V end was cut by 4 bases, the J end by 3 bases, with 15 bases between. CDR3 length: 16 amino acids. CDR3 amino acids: CASSSGTAIDTGELFF. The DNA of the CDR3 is TGTGCCAGCAGTTCCGGGACGGCCATTGACACCGGGGAGCTGTTTTTT.

The CDR3 is CSVEGLAGGIGDYEQYF. The CDR3 region has the DNA TGCAGCGTTGAAGGACTAGCGGGAGGGATAGGAGACTACGAGCAGTACTTC. The gene calls are TRBV29-1 and TRBJ2-7; 14 bases fit TRBD2. Per germline, CDR1 SQVTM and CDR2 ANQGSEA. V lost 1 base and J lost 3; bases outside the gene matches: 8. The CDR3 loop spans 17 amino acids.

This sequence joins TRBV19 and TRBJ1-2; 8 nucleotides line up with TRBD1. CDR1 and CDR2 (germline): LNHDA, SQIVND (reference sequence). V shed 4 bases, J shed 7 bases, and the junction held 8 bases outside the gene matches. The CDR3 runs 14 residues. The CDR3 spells CASSNDRGVGGYTF. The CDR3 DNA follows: TGTGCCAGTAGTAACGACAGGGGTGTCGGTGGCTACACCTTC.

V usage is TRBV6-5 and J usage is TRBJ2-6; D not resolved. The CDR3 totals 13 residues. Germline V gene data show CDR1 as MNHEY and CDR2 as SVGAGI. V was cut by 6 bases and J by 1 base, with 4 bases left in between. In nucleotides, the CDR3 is TGTGCCAGCAGCAATTCTGGGGCCAACGTCCTGACTTTC. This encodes CASSNSGANVLTF.

CDR3 loop: CAIRLGENYGYTF. The CDR3 nucleotides are TGTGCCATCAGGTTGGGGGAAAACTATGGCTACACCTTC. The chain uses TRBV10-3 and TRBJ1-2; TRBD1 is a possible D gene (5 bases). Germline V CDR1 and CDR2: ENHRY, SYGVKD. The germline V and J ends were trimmed by 6 bases and 2 bases, with 10 bases remaining between them. This CDR3 comprises 13 residues.